The source of this T cell receptor (beta chain) is a study of shared clonotypes between healthy human individuals. Study-level findings and limits: Four donors shared around 5% of their naive CD4 clonotypes. Clonotype sharing among the donors was expected to vary with sequencing depth. Larger estimated richness was generally seen in naive subsets than in memory subsets.

The table lists this clone with a few counts. Its cognate antigen is unknown. This CDR3 comprises 12 residues. Between the trimmed V and J ends, which lost 0 bases and 8 bases, there was a span of 8 bases. Germline-derived CDR1 and CDR2 are SGHDN and FVKESK. Around 220 ng DNA, tens of thousands of T cell genomes, went into each sorted-subset replicate PCR. The data were produced by immunoSEQ multiplex PCR, yet TCRdb's version contains in-frame clones alone and is incomplete. The sample has under 2,500,000 clones, roughly 95% seen once; the top ten hold about 0.13%. This chain links TRBV14 with TRBJ2-7; no firm D call. This receptor was obtained from a man between 18 and 29 years old in good health. The sample taken for sequencing was naive CD4+ T cells sorted from blood. Sample subset: CD45RA+ positively selected. CDR3 residues: CASSQDGKKQYF. CDR3 nucleotides: TGTGCCAGCAGCCAAGATGGGAAGAAGCAGTACTTC.